This T cell receptor beta chain originates from a study of beta chain features in type 1 diabetes. Study background: Healthy donors and patients had similar age, gender and cell yields. The study's findings and limits: Patients with type 1 diabetes showed fewer VDJ junction insertions and more deletions. TCRB repertoires of naive, central memory and Treg cells appeared more similar among patients than among healthy donors. For Type 1 diabetes patients, all four CD4+ subsets carried TCRB CDR3s that were moderately but significantly shorter.

With V trimmed by 0 bases and J by 5 bases, 7 bases remained unmatched. CDR1 is SGHNT, CDR2 YYREEE, per germline (reference sequence). CDR3 length equals 16 residues. TCRB transcripts that were expressed got sequenced, as all of the isolated RNA had been reverse transcribed. This table comes from immunoSEQ multiplex PCR, and its TCRdb copy is limited to in-frame clones, with some not included. The table includes 300,000 to 400,000 clones, approximately 11% detected once. Concerning this clone: Antigen specificity is unknown.

This receptor was taken from a woman between 25 and 40 years old in good health. The sequenced sample was naive CD4+ T cells from blood. The gene calls are TRBV5-4 and TRBJ2-1; 8 nucleotides align to TRBD2. The CDR3 DNA sequence: TGTGCCAGCAGCTTGGGAGGGACTAGAGGGAACAATGAGCAGTTCTTC. Encoded protein: CASSLGGTRGNNEQFF.